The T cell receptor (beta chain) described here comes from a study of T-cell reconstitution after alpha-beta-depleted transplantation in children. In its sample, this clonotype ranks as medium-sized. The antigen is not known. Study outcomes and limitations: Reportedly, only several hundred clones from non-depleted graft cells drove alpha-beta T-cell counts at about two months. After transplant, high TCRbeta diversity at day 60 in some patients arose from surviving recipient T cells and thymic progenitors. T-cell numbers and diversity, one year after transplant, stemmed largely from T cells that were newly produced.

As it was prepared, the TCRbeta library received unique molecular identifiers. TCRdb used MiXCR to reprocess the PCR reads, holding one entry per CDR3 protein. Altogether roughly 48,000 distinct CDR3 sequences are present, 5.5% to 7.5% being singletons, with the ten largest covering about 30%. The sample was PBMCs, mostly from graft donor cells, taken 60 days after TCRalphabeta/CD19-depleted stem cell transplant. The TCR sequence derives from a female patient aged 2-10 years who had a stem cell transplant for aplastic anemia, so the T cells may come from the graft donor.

CDR3 bases: TGTGCCAGCAGCCCGGAGCGGGGTAGCACAGATACGCAGTATTTT. Protein: CASSPERGSTDTQYF. This sequence joins TRBV5-5 and TRBJ2-3; 7 nucleotides match TRBD2. Germline V gene sequence: CDR1 SGHKS, CDR2 YYEKEE (reference sequence). Germline trimming cut 4 bases from V and 0 bases from J; bases unmatched to any gene: 5. The CDR3 length is 15 residues.